A selection of T cell receptor beta chains follows, all from one sample in a study of T-cell reconstitution after alpha-beta-depleted transplantation in children. TCRdb analysed the PCR reads with MiXCR anew, one entry per CDR3 protein. The table has hundreds of thousands of distinct CDR3 sequences, under 20% seen once; the top ten hold about 5%. Specimen: PBMCs, mostly from graft donor cells, collected 360 days after TCRalphabeta/CD19-depleted stem cell transplant. These TCRs come from a male patient aged 10-17 years who had a stem cell transplant for acute lymphoblastic leukemia, so the T cells may come from the graft donor. The CDR3 runs from the conserved cysteine through the conserved F or W. D genes are given only for firm matches. Clone size is shown for a subset of rows, as once, few, many or a class of expanded clone.

J gene: TRBJ2-3
V gene: TRBV21-1
clone size: -
D gene: -
CDR3 DNA: TGTGCCAGCAGGGCTTTCCAACGACAGTATAGCACAGATACGCAGTATTTT
CDR3 protein: CASRAFQRQYSTDTQYF

J gene: TRBJ2-1
V gene: TRBV7-9
clone size: many
D gene: TRBD2
CDR3 DNA: TGTGCCAGCAGCTTAGTGTCCGGGAGGGCCGGGGAGCAGTTCTTC
CDR3 protein: CASSLVSGRAGEQFF

J gene: TRBJ1-3
V gene: TRBV5-1
clone size: few
D gene: TRBD1
CDR3 DNA: TGCGCCAGCAGCTGGACCGCGACAGGGGGCCCCGGAAACACCATATATTTT
CDR3 protein: CASSWTATGGPGNTIYF

J gene: TRBJ1-5
V gene: TRBV27
clone size: few
D gene: TRBD1
CDR3 DNA: TGTGCCAGCAGTTTATTCCCTTACAGGGGGTGGGATCAGCCCCAGCATTTT
CDR3 protein: CASSLFPYRGWDQPQHF

J gene: TRBJ2-7
V gene: TRBV7-9
clone size: -
D gene: TRBD2
CDR3 DNA: TGTGCCAGCAGCCACACAATAGCGGGAGGGCCCTCCTACGAGCAGTACTTC
CDR3 protein: CASSHTIAGGPSYEQYF

J gene: TRBJ2-5
V gene: TRBV9
clone size: -
D gene: -
CDR3 DNA: TGTGCCAGCAGCGCGACCTCCGAGACCCAGTACTTC
CDR3 protein: CASSATSETQYF

J gene: TRBJ2-3
V gene: TRBV12-3/TRBV12-4
clone size: -
D gene: TRBD2
CDR3 DNA: TGTGCCAGCAGTGAACTCCTAGCGGGAGGGCCGGGAGATACGCAGTATTTT
CDR3 protein: CASSELLAGGPGDTQYF

J gene: TRBJ2-1
V gene: TRBV5-1
clone size: many
D gene: TRBD2
CDR3 DNA: TGCGCCAGCTTGGGGCGGGAGAGGTTTAATGAGCAGTTCTTC
CDR3 protein: CASLGRERFNEQFF

J gene: TRBJ2-1
V gene: TRBV9
clone size: many
D gene: TRBD2
CDR3 DNA: TGTGCCAGCAGTTCTAGCGGGAGGGATACCAATGAGCAGTTCTTC
CDR3 protein: CASSSSGRDTNEQFF

J gene: TRBJ1-3
V gene: TRBV12-3/TRBV12-4
clone size: -
D gene: -
CDR3 DNA: TGTGCCAGCAGTTTAAGCCTAGCCTCTGGAAACACCATATATTTT
CDR3 protein: CASSLSLASGNTIYF

J gene: TRBJ2-2
V gene: TRBV5-6
clone size: -
D gene: -
CDR3 DNA: TGTGCCAGCAGCCGGATAGGTAGCACCGGGGAGCTGTTTTTT
CDR3 protein: CASSRIGSTGELFF

J gene: TRBJ2-1
V gene: TRBV7-3
clone size: few
D gene: -
CDR3 DNA: TGTGCCAGCAGCCCCTTACCGGACTCATCCTACAATGAGCAGTTCTTC
CDR3 protein: CASSPLPDSSYNEQFF

J gene: TRBJ1-1
V gene: TRBV4-1
clone size: few
D gene: TRBD1
CDR3 DNA: TGCGCCAGCAGCCAGAGCAGGGGGATGACTGAAGCTTTCTTT
CDR3 protein: CASSQSRGMTEAFF

J gene: TRBJ2-7
V gene: TRBV11-2
clone size: -
D gene: -
CDR3 DNA: TGTGCCAGCAGCTTAGAGCCCGACTACGAGCAGTACTTC
CDR3 protein: CASSLEPDYEQYF

J gene: TRBJ1-5
V gene: TRBV19
clone size: few
D gene: -
CDR3 DNA: TGTGCCAGTAGTCCCAGGACAGCCTTCAATCAGCCCCAGCATTTT
CDR3 protein: CASSPRTAFNQPQHF

J gene: TRBJ2-7
V gene: TRBV2
clone size: -
D gene: -
CDR3 DNA: TGTGCCAGCAGTGACCATACAGGGTCCTACGAGCAGTACTTC
CDR3 protein: CASSDHTGSYEQYF

J gene: TRBJ2-1
V gene: TRBV19
clone size: few
D gene: TRBD1
CDR3 DNA: TGTGCCAGTAGCCGATCACAGGGGCTCTCCTACAATGAGCAGTTCTTC
CDR3 protein: CASSRSQGLSYNEQFF

J gene: TRBJ2-7
V gene: TRBV29-1
clone size: -
D gene: TRBD1
CDR3 DNA: TGCAGCGTTGAAGACTGGGGACAGGGACTATCCTACGAGCAGTACTTC
CDR3 protein: CSVEDWGQGLSYEQYF

J gene: TRBJ2-7
V gene: TRBV6-5
clone size: -
D gene: -
CDR3 DNA: TGTGCCAGCAGTTACTCTGCCGGGAGTTTGTACGAGCAGTACTTC
CDR3 protein: CASSYSAGSLYEQYF

J gene: TRBJ2-7
V gene: TRBV9
clone size: -
D gene: TRBD2
CDR3 DNA: TGTGCCAGCAGCGTAGCTAGCGGACTAGGGAAAGGCTACGAGCAGTACTTC
CDR3 protein: CASSVASGLGKGYEQYF

J gene: TRBJ2-1
V gene: TRBV25-1
clone size: -
D gene: TRBD2
CDR3 DNA: TGTGCCAGCAGTGAAAATCCTAGCGGGAGCTCCTACAATGAGCAGTTCTTC
CDR3 protein: CASSENPSGSSYNEQFF

J gene: TRBJ2-2
V gene: TRBV11-2
clone size: -
D gene: -
CDR3 DNA: TGTGCCAGCAGCTTAGAGCGCCTAGCCGGCGGGGAGCTGTTTTTT
CDR3 protein: CASSLERLAGGELFF

J gene: TRBJ2-1
V gene: TRBV7-9
clone size: few
D gene: -
CDR3 DNA: TGTGCCAGCAGCTTATACCCCGGCTACAATGAGCAGTTCTTC
CDR3 protein: CASSLYPGYNEQFF

J gene: TRBJ2-1
V gene: TRBV5-1
clone size: -
D gene: TRBD2
CDR3 DNA: TGCGCCAGCAGCGCCGACCTACTAGCGGGACACACGAATGAGCAGTTCTTC
CDR3 protein: CASSADLLAGHTNEQFF

J gene: TRBJ2-7
V gene: TRBV28
clone size: many
D gene: TRBD1
CDR3 DNA: TGTGCCAGCAGTCCGACAGGGGAAGAGGTAGAGCAGTACTTC
CDR3 protein: CASSPTGEEVEQYF

J gene: TRBJ2-5
V gene: TRBV18
clone size: many
D gene: -
CDR3 DNA: TGTGCCAGCTCACCCCGACGAGGGAGAGAGACCCAGTACTTC
CDR3 protein: CASSPRRGRETQYF

J gene: TRBJ2-2
V gene: TRBV7-2
clone size: -
D gene: -
CDR3 DNA: TGTGCCAGCAGCCTGTCGACTAGCACCGGGGAGCTGTTTTTT
CDR3 protein: CASSLSTSTGELFF

J gene: TRBJ2-2
V gene: TRBV11-2
clone size: few
D gene: TRBD1
CDR3 DNA: TGTGCCAGCGTGGGCCCGGGACAGGGACCTACCGGGGAGCTGTTTTTT
CDR3 protein: CASVGPGQGPTGELFF

J gene: TRBJ1-4
V gene: TRBV24-1
clone size: -
D gene: -
CDR3 DNA: TGTGCCACCACCCGGGCCCATTCCTTTGAAAAACTGTTTTTT
CDR3 protein: CATTRAHSFEKLFF

J gene: TRBJ2-7
V gene: TRBV4-1
clone size: few
D gene: -
CDR3 DNA: TGCGCCAGCAGCCGAAGTGTGGCCTACGAGCAGTACTTC
CDR3 protein: CASSRSVAYEQYF

J gene: TRBJ2-1
V gene: TRBV11-3
clone size: -
D gene: -
CDR3 DNA: TGTGCCAGCAGCCCCCAGGGCCCGTTCGGGGATGAGCAGTTCTTC
CDR3 protein: CASSPQGPFGDEQFF

J gene: TRBJ2-3
V gene: TRBV3-1
clone size: -
D gene: TRBD2
CDR3 DNA: TGTGCCAGCAGCCTGGATCTTACTAGCGGGAGAGGCGCAGATACGCAGTATTTT
CDR3 protein: CASSLDLTSGRGADTQYF

J gene: TRBJ2-1
V gene: TRBV20-1
clone size: many
D gene: -
CDR3 DNA: TGCAGTGCTAGCGCCCGGCCCTCCTACAATGAGCAGTTCTTC
CDR3 protein: CSASARPSYNEQFF

J gene: TRBJ1-2
V gene: TRBV4-1
clone size: -
D gene: TRBD1
CDR3 DNA: TGCGCCAGCAGCCTCCCTACCGGGACAGTCTATGGCTACACCTTC
CDR3 protein: CASSLPTGTVYGYTF

J gene: TRBJ2-5
V gene: TRBV6-5
clone size: many
D gene: TRBD2
CDR3 DNA: TGTGCCAGCAGTTACTTAAGCGGGAAAGAGACCCAGTACTTC
CDR3 protein: CASSYLSGKETQYF

J gene: TRBJ2-2
V gene: TRBV5-1
clone size: -
D gene: -
CDR3 DNA: TGCGACAATGGAGGGATACTTGCGACCGGGGAGCTGTTTTTT
CDR3 protein: CDNGGILATGELFF

J gene: TRBJ2-6
V gene: TRBV27
clone size: few
D gene: -
CDR3 DNA: TGTGCCAGCAGTTTATACAGGTCTGGGTCTGGGGCCAACGTCCTGACTTTC
CDR3 protein: CASSLYRSGSGANVLTF

J gene: TRBJ2-7
V gene: TRBV2
clone size: -
D gene: TRBD2
CDR3 DNA: TGTGCCAGCAGAGGTCGACTAGCGGTAATCCCCGACGAGCAGTACTTC
CDR3 protein: CASRGRLAVIPDEQYF

J gene: TRBJ2-7
V gene: TRBV30
clone size: -
D gene: -
CDR3 DNA: TGTGCCTGGAGTGTAGACGGGCCCTACGAGCAGTACTTC
CDR3 protein: CAWSVDGPYEQYF

J gene: TRBJ2-3
V gene: TRBV6-5
clone size: few
D gene: -
CDR3 DNA: TGTGCCAGCAGTTACTCGATTAACCGGGAGCGGGCAGATACGCAGTATTTT
CDR3 protein: CASSYSINRERADTQYF

J gene: TRBJ2-3
V gene: TRBV14
clone size: -
D gene: -
CDR3 DNA: TGTGCCAGCAGCCGATGGGCCCGGGAGTCGGGCACAGATACGCAGTATTTT
CDR3 protein: CASSRWARESGTDTQYF

J gene: TRBJ1-2
V gene: TRBV9
clone size: -
D gene: -
CDR3 DNA: TGTGCCAGCAGCGTAGATTTTTACGGGAACTATGGCTACACCTTC
CDR3 protein: CASSVDFYGNYGYTF

J gene: TRBJ2-1
V gene: TRBV24-1
clone size: few
D gene: -
CDR3 DNA: TGTGCCACCAGTGACTCGGGACACAATGAGCAGTTCTTC
CDR3 protein: CATSDSGHNEQFF

J gene: TRBJ2-4
V gene: TRBV7-6
clone size: few
D gene: -
CDR3 DNA: TGTGCCAGCAGCCGACCAGGGGCTGGGGTAAACATTCAGTACTTC
CDR3 protein: CASSRPGAGVNIQYF

J gene: TRBJ2-7
V gene: TRBV7-9
clone size: -
D gene: TRBD2
CDR3 DNA: TGTGCCAGCAGCTTAGAAGTCGGGAGGGCCGGATCCTACGAGCAGTACTTC
CDR3 protein: CASSLEVGRAGSYEQYF

J gene: TRBJ2-1
V gene: TRBV14
clone size: -
D gene: -
CDR3 DNA: TGTGCCAGCAGCCAACCGGTCGCGGGGGCTTACAATGAGCAGTTCTTC
CDR3 protein: CASSQPVAGAYNEQFF

J gene: TRBJ2-6
V gene: TRBV7-8
clone size: -
D gene: -
CDR3 DNA: TGTGCCAGCAGCTTCAGGGAAGGAACCTACTCTGGGGCCAACGTCCTGACTTTC
CDR3 protein: CASSFREGTYSGANVLTF

J gene: TRBJ2-5
V gene: TRBV3-1
clone size: -
D gene: -
CDR3 DNA: TGTGCCAGCAGCATGGGGACTTTAGCGGCTACCCACCAAGAGACCCAGTACTTC
CDR3 protein: CASSMGTLAATHQETQYF

J gene: TRBJ1-1
V gene: TRBV5-1
clone size: many
D gene: -
CDR3 DNA: TGCGCCAGCAGCTTGGCGGGGCACACTGAAGCTTTCTTT
CDR3 protein: CASSLAGHTEAFF

J gene: TRBJ2-3
V gene: TRBV7-4
clone size: few
D gene: TRBD2
CDR3 DNA: TGTGCCAGCAGCTTAGATGGGAGTCCGCTAGCGGTAACCACAGATACGCAGTATTTT
CDR3 protein: CASSLDGSPLAVTTDTQYF

J gene: TRBJ2-7
V gene: TRBV5-1
clone size: -
D gene: -
CDR3 DNA: TGCGCCAGCAGCTTGTTTCGCCGACGGACTCTCACCTACGAGCAGTACTTC
CDR3 protein: CASSLFRRRTLTYEQYF

J gene: TRBJ2-7
V gene: TRBV5-1
clone size: few
D gene: -
CDR3 DNA: TGCGCCAGCAGCTTGCGTGGGGTCCACGAGCAGTACTTC
CDR3 protein: CASSLRGVHEQYF

J gene: TRBJ2-7
V gene: TRBV6-1
clone size: few
D gene: -
CDR3 DNA: TGTGCCAGCAGTGAATTGGGGCACGAGCAGTACTTC
CDR3 protein: CASSELGHEQYF

J gene: TRBJ2-1
V gene: TRBV12-3/TRBV12-4
clone size: few
D gene: -
CDR3 DNA: TGTGCCAGCAGTTTGTGGGGATCTAACAATGAGCAGTTCTTC
CDR3 protein: CASSLWGSNNEQFF

J gene: TRBJ2-7
V gene: TRBV4-2
clone size: -
D gene: -
CDR3 DNA: TGTGCCAGCAGCCAAGAAGGGGGGACTTTCTACGAGCAGTACTTC
CDR3 protein: CASSQEGGTFYEQYF

J gene: TRBJ2-1
V gene: TRBV20-1
clone size: -
D gene: -
CDR3 DNA: TGCAGTGGGAGACTAGTCGGTGAGCAGTTCTTC
CDR3 protein: CSGRLVGEQFF

J gene: TRBJ2-5
V gene: TRBV11-3
clone size: -
D gene: -
CDR3 DNA: TGTGCCAGCAGCTTAGGTTCCGGCTTTTACGGGGAGACCCAGTACTTC
CDR3 protein: CASSLGSGFYGETQYF